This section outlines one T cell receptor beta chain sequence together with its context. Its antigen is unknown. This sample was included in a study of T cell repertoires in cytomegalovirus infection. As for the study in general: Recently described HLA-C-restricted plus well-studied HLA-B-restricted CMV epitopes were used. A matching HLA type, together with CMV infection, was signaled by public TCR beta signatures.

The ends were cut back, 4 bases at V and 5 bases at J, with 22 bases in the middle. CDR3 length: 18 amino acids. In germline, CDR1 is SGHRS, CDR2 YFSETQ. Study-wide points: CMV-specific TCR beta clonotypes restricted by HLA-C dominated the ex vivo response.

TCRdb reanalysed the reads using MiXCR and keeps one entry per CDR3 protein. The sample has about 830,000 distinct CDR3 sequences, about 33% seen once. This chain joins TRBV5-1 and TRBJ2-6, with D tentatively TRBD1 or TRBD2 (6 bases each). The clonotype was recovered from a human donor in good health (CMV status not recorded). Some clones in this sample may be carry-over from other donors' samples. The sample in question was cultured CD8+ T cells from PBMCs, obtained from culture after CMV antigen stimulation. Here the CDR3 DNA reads TGCGCCAGCAGCCAAGGGGGGACCCCAACGGGTAGGGCCAACGTCCTGACTTTC. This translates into CASSQGGTPTGRANVLTF.